A selection of T cell receptor beta chains follows, all from one sample in a study of regulatory T cells in long-lasting Graves disease. Via MiXCR, TCRdb re-called the multiplex PCR reads, giving one row per CDR3 protein. This sample has 360,000 or so distinct CDR3 sequences; 16% occur once, and the top ten carry around 27%. The same specimen was also included in a second study, on T cells in Graves' hyperthyroidism and ophthalmopathy.

Sequenced here: peripheral blood mononuclear cells (PBMCs), sampled at new diagnosis, from a patient treated with antithyroid drugs. These receptors were obtained from a man in his forties with Graves disease. Both conserved end residues are part of each CDR3. D genes are given only for firm matches. A clone size is listed for some rows: how often the clone was seen (once, few, many), or a class if it is expanded.

.,.,TRBV2,TRBJ1-2,CATKRGSNYGYTF,TGTGCCACCAAGAGGGGTTCTAACTATGGCTACACCTTC
many,.,TRBV2,TRBJ1-2,CASSEGAGRPYGYTF,TGTGCCAGCAGTGAGGGGGCAGGGAGGCCCTATGGCTACACCTTC
few,TRBD2,TRBV5-1,TRBJ2-7,CASSPGASGGPYEQYF,TGCGCCAGCAGCCCAGGGGCTAGCGGGGGCCCGTACGAGCAGTACTTC
many,.,TRBV29-1,TRBJ2-7,CSVVEGTSYEQYF,TGCAGCGTGGTGGAAGGGACCTCCTACGAGCAGTACTTC
many,.,TRBV2,TRBJ2-2,CASSVVVGELFF,TGTGCCAGCAGTGTGGTCGTCGGGGAGCTGTTTTTT
once,.,TRBV3-1,TRBJ1-2,CASSPRDISGGGYTF,TGTGCCAGCAGCCCCCGGGACATCTCGGGCGGCGGCTACACCTTC
few,.,TRBV28,TRBJ2-5,CASSLTQGPETQYF,TGTGCCAGCAGTTTAACACAGGGCCCAGAGACCCAGTACTTC
few,.,TRBV6-5,TRBJ2-1,CASSYGGKNEQFF,TGTGCCAGCAGTTATGGGGGGAAAAATGAGCAGTTCTTC
.,.,TRBV20-1,TRBJ2-7,CSARAGQPPYEQYF,TGCAGTGCTAGAGCGGGACAACCGCCCTACGAGCAGTACTTC
once,TRBD1,TRBV20-1,TRBJ1-4,CSAPDRGRAKLFF,TGCAGTGCTCCGGACAGGGGACGGGCAAAACTGTTTTTT
.,.,TRBV20-1,TRBJ2-3,CSAEVGARADTQYF,TGCAGTGCCGAGGTGGGGGCCAGGGCAGATACGCAGTATTTT
many,TRBD1,TRBV18,TRBJ1-1,CASSQRQGANTEAFF,TGTGCCAGCTCACAAAGACAGGGGGCGAACACTGAAGCTTTCTTT
.,.,TRBV11-2,TRBJ2-1,CASSLAPRLVTYNEQFF,TGTGCCAGCAGCTTAGCGCCTCGACTAGTCACCTACAATGAGCAGTTCTTC
many,.,TRBV2,TRBJ1-2,CASSPTEAPMGYTF,TGTGCCAGCAGCCCCACAGAAGCCCCTATGGGCTACACCTTC
.,TRBD2,TRBV5-1,TRBJ2-7,CASSSLAGGREQYF,TGCGCCAGCAGCTCCCTAGCGGGGGGGCGTGAGCAGTACTTC
many,.,TRBV7-9,TRBJ1-1,CASSLVGSEAFF,TGTGCCAGCAGCTTAGTAGGCTCCGAAGCTTTCTTT
few,.,TRBV10-3,TRBJ1-6,CAISDNNSPLHF,TGTGCCATCAGTGATAATAATTCACCCCTCCACTTT
many,.,TRBV18,TRBJ2-1,CASSPPGSSYNEQFF,TGTGCCAGCTCACCACCCGGGAGCTCCTACAATGAGCAGTTCTTC
.,TRBD1,TRBV28,TRBJ1-6,CASRRTGGDSPLHF,TGTGCCAGCAGACGGACAGGGGGCGATTCACCCCTCCACTTT
many,TRBD2,TRBV30,TRBJ2-7,CAWRSGGVYEQYF,TGTGCCTGGAGAAGTGGGGGGGTCTACGAGCAGTACTTC
.,.,TRBV10-2,TRBJ1-4,CASRVTGVANEKLFF,TGCGCCAGCAGGGTGACGGGGGTTGCTAATGAAAAACTGTTTTTT
.,TRBD1,TRBV28,TRBJ1-2,CASGSAGGNYGYTF,TGTGCCAGCGGTTCGGCAGGGGGCAACTATGGCTACACCTTC
many,TRBD1,TRBV2,TRBJ2-2,CASPSTGGTGELFF,TGTGCCAGCCCAAGCACAGGGGGCACCGGGGAGCTGTTTTTT
many,.,TRBV5-1,TRBJ2-3,CATSRDSGTDTQYF,TGCGCCACCTCCCGGGACTCTGGCACAGATACGCAGTATTTT
many,.,TRBV28,TRBJ1-2,CASSLGLSNYGYTF,TGTGCCAGCAGTCTTGGACTGTCTAACTATGGCTACACCTTC
many,.,TRBV20-1,TRBJ2-3,CSARVSEGSDTQYF,TGCAGTGCTAGAGTCTCGGAGGGATCAGATACGCAGTATTTT
many,TRBD2,TRBV18,TRBJ2-3,CASSPYSGGATDTQYF,TGTGCCAGCTCACCCTATAGCGGGGGGGCCACAGATACGCAGTATTTT
few,.,TRBV3-1,TRBJ2-7,CASSQDSTGSYEQYF,TGTGCCAGCAGCCAAGATTCGACGGGCTCCTACGAGCAGTACTTC
.,TRBD1,TRBV11-2,TRBJ2-2,CASSSGTGVSTGELFF,TGTGCCAGCAGCTCCGGGACAGGGGTCAGCACCGGGGAGCTGTTTTTT
.,.,TRBV4-1,TRBJ1-1,CASSQGFGPGRMNTEAFF,.
.,TRBD2,TRBV7-2,TRBJ2-5,CASSFGTSGTQYF,TGTGCCAGCAGCTTCGGGACTAGCGGGACCCAGTACTTC
many,.,TRBV18,TRBJ2-4,CASSPGIENIQYF,TGTGCCAGCTCACCAGGGATCGAAAACATTCAGTACTTC
.,.,TRBV11-2,TRBJ1-3,CASSYISTGNTIYF,TGTGCCAGCAGCTATATTAGTACTGGAAACACCATATATTTT
many,TRBD1,TRBV6-5,TRBJ2-1,CASSWDSYNEQFF,TGTGCCAGCAGTTGGGACAGCTACAATGAGCAGTTCTTC
many,.,TRBV20-1,TRBJ1-4,CSAPRGGLNEKLFF,TGCAGTGCTCCCCGGGGAGGGCTTAATGAAAAACTGTTTTTT
many,TRBD1,TRBV28,TRBJ1-5,CASKTSGQGYSNQPQHF,TGTGCCAGCAAAACCTCGGGACAGGGGTATAGCAATCAGCCCCAGCATTTT